These T cell receptor beta chains were read from a single sample in a study of early T cells in non-severe SARS-CoV-2 infection. TCRdb fed the 5' RACE reads into MiXCR, producing one record per CDR3 protein. Seen here are roughly 60,000 distinct CDR3 sequences, under 10% observed once, and the top ten hold approximately 3.1%. Sequenced sample: whole blood. The receptors were sampled from an adult who was a healthcare worker with PCR-confirmed SARS-CoV-2 infection or an uninfected control (not recorded which). The CDR3 runs from the conserved cysteine through the conserved F or W. Where a row states a size, it is once, few, many or the class of an expanded clone; other rows omit it.

14 | many | TRBJ1-5 | TRBV10-3 | CAIRPDREDQPQHF
14 | many | TRBJ2-3 | TRBV6-1 | CASRLPGSTDTQYF
14 | few | TRBJ2-5 | TRBV18 | CASSPRPDQETQYF
15 | - | TRBJ2-4 | TRBV7-8 | CASSPGQGNRNIQYF
15 | many | TRBJ2-7 | TRBV19 | CASRDGTSGIYEQYF
14 | - | TRBJ1-6 | TRBV12-3/TRBV12-4 | CASTNTGGSSPLHF
14 | few | TRBJ2-1 | TRBV27 | CASSSIDSRGEQFF
20 | many | TRBJ2-2 | TRBV7-9 | CASSSPSGTGHESNTGELFF
16 | - | TRBJ2-5 | TRBV5-4 | CASSLATSGTQETQYF
16 | many | TRBJ2-1 | TRBV11-2 | CASSYSWDRGNNEQFF
16 | - | TRBJ2-5 | TRBV7-3 | CASSLGQRGAQETQYF
16 | many | TRBJ2-3 | TRBV27 | CASSFGRGSPTDTQYF
16 | many | TRBJ2-2 | TRBV12-3/TRBV12-4 | CASSNPGQSRTGELFF
19 | - | TRBJ2-3 | TRBV20-1 | CSASSPSGRRTARTDTQYF
15 | few | TRBJ1-5 | TRBV6-1 | CASSEAEAGEQPQHF
15 | few | TRBJ1-1 | TRBV18 | CASSPRPRVNTEAFF
17 | - | TRBJ2-3 | TRBV5-1 | CASSLGPLAGGTDTQYF
16 | - | TRBJ2-7 | TRBV3-1 | CASSPPASGFPYEQYF
14 | few | TRBJ2-7 | TRBV3-1 | CASSQGLQGYEQYF
16 | few | TRBJ2-1 | TRBV20-1 | CSAREVGSGPSHEQFF
12 | - | TRBJ2-7 | TRBV12-3/TRBV12-4 | CASSLEGEEQYF
15 | many | TRBJ2-6 | TRBV29-1 | CSALSLLSGANVLTF
13 | many | TRBJ2-1 | TRBV20-1 | CSASILSYNEQFF
13 | many | TRBJ2-7 | TRBV2 | CASSTSASYEQYF
16 | - | TRBJ2-4 | TRBV6-1 | CASSEQWWGTKNIQYF
13 | few | TRBJ2-1 | TRBV20-1 | CSAGVGIYNEQFF
13 | few | TRBJ1-1 | TRBV28 | CASSLLQTTEAFF
13 | few | TRBJ2-1 | TRBV7-9 | CASSLPTYNEQFF
13 | many | TRBJ1-5 | TRBV30 | CAWSVDGNQPQHF
14 | few | TRBJ2-1 | TRBV11-2 | CASSALDDYNEQFF
13 | - | TRBJ1-2 | TRBV27 | CASSPSAGYGYTF
15 | many | TRBJ1-2 | TRBV4-1 | CASSHPGRANNGYTF
14 | many | TRBJ2-2 | TRBV7-6 | CASTSPTSAGELFF
14 | many | TRBJ2-3 | TRBV4-2 | CASHGTSDTDTQYF
14 | few | TRBJ2-7 | TRBV12-3/TRBV12-4 | CASRSSGPSYEQYF
15 | few | TRBJ1-1 | TRBV14 | CASSPTRTKKAEAFF
17 | many | TRBJ2-3 | TRBV7-8 | CASSPGQIPSVADTQYF
14 | - | TRBJ1-1 | TRBV2 | CASTEGQGRTRAFF
12 | many | TRBJ1-2 | TRBV29-1 | CSVEVSVYGYTF
14 | many | TRBJ1-1 | TRBV7-9 | CASSYGRGFTEAFF
12 | - | TRBJ1-6 | TRBV2 | CASRLANSPLHF
15 | - | TRBJ1-1 | TRBV20-1 | CSARSPRTANTEAFF
15 | - | TRBJ2-5 | TRBV4-1 | CASSQERDSQETQYF
14 | many | TRBJ2-5 | TRBV6-4 | CASILGGAEETQYF
15 | - | TRBJ2-5 | TRBV5-1 | CASSLARQGQETQYF
13 | many | TRBJ2-7 | TRBV7-2 | CASRDRAEGEQYF
16 | few | TRBJ1-5 | TRBV24-1 | CATSDAGTSSNQPQHF
16 | - | TRBJ2-1 | TRBV27 | CASSLFGLAEGNEQFF
14 | many | TRBJ2-7 | TRBV18 | CASSPGQGYYAQYF
16 | many | TRBJ2-7 | TRBV4-1 | CASSPVPLAAAYEQYF
16 | many | TRBJ2-7 | TRBV18 | CASSPTGLAGSYEQYF
15 | many | TRBJ2-7 | TRBV20-1 | CSANTPGTGNKEQYF
13 | many | TRBJ2-1 | TRBV20-1 | CSVWPPPGNEQFF
12 | many | TRBJ2-3 | TRBV11-2 | CASSLITDTQYF
14 | many | TRBJ2-2 | TRBV9 | CASKTGEVAGELFF
15 | - | TRBJ1-5 | TRBV27 | CASSLYRGTNQPQHF
15 | - | TRBJ2-2 | TRBV5-5 | CASSFGLVGTGELFF
19 | few | TRBJ2-1 | TRBV20-1 | CSARDNFSRRLADYNEQFF
11 | - | TRBJ2-7 | TRBV11-2 | CASSSTSEQYF